The 31 T cell receptor gamma chains reported below all come from one sample, sequenced in a study of Vδ1+ human thymocytes. No antigen has been identified for these receptors. Extracted RNA was reverse transcribed into cDNA. Multiplex PCR used pooled V-gene forward primers and a constant-region reverse primer to amplify CDR3s. TCRdb redid clone calling on the multiplex PCR reads using CATT. The data contain about 36,000 gamma-chain clones, 20% of them singletons. Whole-study findings and limits: Thymic TRG and TRD repertoires appeared highly polyclonal.

The sequenced material came from Vdelta1+ gamma-delta thymocytes from the thymus. Subset here: FACS-sorted CD3+ TCRalphabeta- TCRVdelta1+ TCRVdelta2- thymocytes. These receptors came from a girl in the first two years of life who had congenital heart surgery.

This clone was seen a few times. The V call is TRGV8, the J call TRGJ1 or TRGJ2. With V trimmed by 8 bases and J by 9 bases, 4 bases remained unmatched. The germline V gene encodes CDR1 VENAVY and CDR2 YDSYNSRV. This CDR3 is 9 amino acids long. CDR3 sequence (DNA): TGTGCCACCTTCCCTAAGAAACTCTTT. It yields the protein CATFPKKLF.

This clone has only a few counts. This chain uses TRGV8 with TRGJ1 or TRGJ2. The CDR3 totals 15 residues. Trimming cost V 5 bases and J 1 base; bases outside gene matches: 11. Germline V gene data show CDR1 as VENAVY and CDR2 as YDSYNSRV. CDR3 sequence: CATWGPAPNYYKKLF. CDR3 nucleotides: TGTGCCACCTGGGGTCCGGCGCCTAATTATTATAAGAAACTCTTT.

This clone showed up just a few times. Distinct nucleotide sequences in the sample also encode this CDR3. The rearrangement uses TRGV9 and TRGJ1 or TRGJ2. With 6 bases clipped from V and 0 bases from J, the junction kept 2 bases outside the gene matches. Looked up from germline, CDR1 is GITISATS and CDR2 is ISYDGTV (reference sequence). The CDR3 is 12 amino acids. The CDR3 nucleotides read TGTGCCTTGTGGTTGAATTATTATAAGAAACTCTTT. Protein product: CALWLNYYKKLF.

The chain couples TRGV2 to TRGJP2. From germline, CDR1 is EGSNGY and CDR2 YDSYNSKV. The V and J ends lost 0 bases and 1 base, in that order; junction bases with no gene match: 5. The CDR3 has 16 amino acids. CDR3 nucleotides: TGTGCCACCTGGGACGGGATGTTTAGTAGTGATTGGATCAAGACGTTT. Translated, it gives CATWDGMFSSDWIKTF.

This clone was recorded a few times. The rearrangement links TRGV9 to TRGJ1 or TRGJ2. The germline V gene has CDR1 GITISATS and CDR2 ISYDGTV (reference sequence). Losses at the gene ends were 3 bases for V and 6 bases for J; bases not matched to a gene: 5. CDR3 length equals 12 residues. The CDR3 sequence: CALWEWGYKKLF. CDR3 nucleotides: TGTGCCTTGTGGGAGTGGGGTTATAAGAAACTCTTT.

The J gene is TRGJ1 or TRGJ2, the V gene TRGV8. With V trimmed by 2 bases and J by 12 bases, 7 bases remained unmatched. Germline CDR1 and CDR2: VENAVY and YDSYNSRV. This CDR3 is 11 amino acids long. CDR3 coding DNA: TGTGCCACCTGGGATACCCCGGGGAAACTCTTT. It encodes CATWDTPGKLF.

This clone was counted between two and nine times. This may be a read error: a much more frequent sequence differs by one nucleotide. The same CDR3 is also encoded by other DNA sequences in this sample. The chain recombines TRGV9 with TRGJ1 or TRGJ2. In germline, CDR1 is GITISATS, CDR2 ISYDGTV (reference sequence). With V trimmed by 0 bases and J by 8 bases, 4 bases remained unmatched. The CDR3 totals 12 residues. CDR3 sequence reads: CALWEVRDKKLF. DNA of the CDR3: TGTGCCTTGTGGGAGGTGCGGGATAAGAAACTCTTT.

V gene TRGV4 combines with J gene TRGJ1 or TRGJ2. This CDR3 contains 11 residues. Trimming at V came to 8 bases and at J to 3 bases, leaving 4 bases not matched to a gene. The V gene's germline CDR1 is EGSTGY and CDR2 YDSYTSSV. DNA of the CDR3: TGTGCCACCTCTATTTATTATAAGAAACTCTTT. Translation gives CATSIYYKKLF.

This chain links TRGV9 with TRGJ1 or TRGJ2. Trimming removed 5 bases from V and 10 bases from J; junction bases left unmatched: 8. The CDR3 contains 11 residues. CDR1 GITISATS and CDR2 ISYDGTV come from the germline V gene (reference sequence). CDR3 bases: TGTGCCTTGTGGGTGCTCGACAAGAAACTCTTT. Its protein product is CALWVLDKKLF.

V is TRGV4 and J is TRGJ1 or TRGJ2. Germline V gene sequence: CDR1 EGSTGY, CDR2 YDSYTSSV. The CDR3 length is 12 residues. Trimming took 4 bases from V and 10 from J; bases not matched to a gene: 10. CDR3 nucleotide sequence: TGTGCCACCTGGGACGGGCGATCCAAGAAACTCTTT. Translating gives CATWDGRSKKLF.

About this clone itself: This may be a read error: a much more frequent sequence differs by one nucleotide. Other nucleotide sequences from this sample produce the same CDR3. The chain couples TRGV2 to TRGJ1 or TRGJ2. The length of the CDR3 is 13 residues. Trimming removed 0 bases from V and 6 bases from J; junction bases left unmatched: 5. In germline, CDR1 is EGSNGY, CDR2 YDSYNSKV. CDR3 nucleotides: TGTGCCACCTGGGACGGGCAGTCTTATAAGAAACTCTTT. Translated, it gives CATWDGQSYKKLF.

With regard to this clone: One end of the junction varies from germline; a read error may be responsible. The V call is TRGV2, the J call TRGJ1 or TRGJ2. This CDR3 has 15 residues. CDR1 and CDR2 from the germline V gene are EGSNGY and YDSYNSKV. In nucleotides, the CDR3 is TGTGCCACCTGGGTCGGGCCCAGGTATTATTATAAGAAACTCTTT. Its protein product is CATWVGPRYYYKKLF.

About this clone itself: Distinct nucleotide sequences in the sample also encode this CDR3. The rearrangement joins TRGV2 to TRGJP2. The ends lost 0 bases at V and 1 base at J; junction bases unmatched: 8. Germline CDR1 EGSNGY, CDR2 YDSYNSKV. This CDR3 region has 17 residues. The CDR3 bases are TGTGCCACCTGGGACGGGCCAGGGGGTAGTAGTGATTGGATCAAGACGTTT. Protein sequence: CATWDGPGGSSDWIKTF.

The chain has TRGV9 and TRGJ1 or TRGJ2. This CDR3 is 14 amino acids long. The V gene end was trimmed by 2 bases and the J gene end by 2 bases; junction bases not matched to a gene: 6. Germline CDR1 GITISATS, CDR2 ISYDGTV (reference sequence). CDR3 sequence (DNA): TGTGCCTTGTGGGAGGACTTGGATTATTATAAGAAACTCTTT. It codes for CALWEDLDYYKKLF.

Comments on this clone: A much larger clone differs from this one at a single base, so this may be a read error. This chain links TRGV9 with TRGJP. Germline lookup yields CDR1 GITISATS and CDR2 ISYDGTV (reference sequence). The length of the CDR3 is 16 residues. DNA for the CDR3: TGTGCCTTGTGGGGGGTGCAAGAGTTGGGCAAAAAAATCAAGGTATTT. Protein sequence: CALWGVQELGKKIKVF.

This sequence joins TRGV2 and TRGJ1 or TRGJ2. Per the germline V gene, CDR1 is EGSNGY and CDR2 is YDSYNSKV. CDR3 size: 14 residues. With V trimmed by 0 bases and J by 5 bases, 7 bases remained unmatched. CDR3 region: CATWDGPRDYKKLF. CDR3 coding DNA: TGTGCCACCTGGGACGGGCCGAGAGATTATAAGAAACTCTTT.

The chain couples TRGV8 to TRGJ1 or TRGJ2. Germline V CDR1 and CDR2: VENAVY, YDSYNSRV. Trimming removed 0 bases from V and 2 bases from J; junction bases left unmatched: 13. The CDR3 contains 17 residues. The CDR3 spells CATWDRPRDLDYYKKLF. The CDR3 nucleotides are TGTGCCACCTGGGATAGGCCGCGTGACCTAGATTATTATAAGAAACTCTTT.

Note on this clone: Other DNA sequences within the sample encode an identical CDR3. V is TRGV9 and J is TRGJ1 or TRGJ2. V dropped 1 base and J dropped 6; count of bases not matched to a gene: 3. The CDR3 sequence is 12 residues long. Per the germline V gene, CDR1 is GITISATS and CDR2 is ISYDGTV (reference sequence). The CDR3 DNA reads TGTGCCTTGTGGGAGGTTACTTATAAGAAACTCTTT. It translates to CALWEVTYKKLF.

This clone was counted only a few times. The chain combines TRGV3 with TRGJ1 or TRGJ2. V was pared by 1 base and J by 12 bases, with 6 bases of the junction left unmatched. The CDR3 has 11 amino acids. CDR1 VTNTFY and CDR2 YDVSTARD come from the germline V gene (reference sequence). CDR3 in amino acids: CATWDSERKLF. The CDR3 region has the DNA TGTGCCACCTGGGACAGTGAAAGGAAACTCTTT.

This clone was seen a handful of times. This likely stems from a read error, as it lies one base from a far larger clone. The gene calls are TRGV3 and TRGJ1 or TRGJ2. In germline, CDR1 is VTNTFY, CDR2 YDVSTARD (reference sequence). J was trimmed by 6 bases and V by 1 base; bases with no gene match: 3. This CDR3 has 12 amino acids. The CDR3 coding sequence is TGTGCCACCTGGGACAGTCCTTATAAGAAACTCTTT. It specifies CATWDSPYKKLF.

The rearrangement links TRGV2 to TRGJP2. The length of the CDR3 is 17 residues. V dropped 0 bases and J dropped 5; count of bases not matched to a gene: 12. Germline CDR1 reads EGSNGY; CDR2 reads YDSYNSKV. The CDR3 region has the DNA TGTGCCACCTGGGACGGGCATCGGGGTTCGAGTGATTGGATCAAGACGTTT. This encodes CATWDGHRGSSDWIKTF.

The chain employs TRGV3 and TRGJ1 or TRGJ2. Germline lookup yields CDR1 VTNTFY and CDR2 YDVSTARD (reference sequence). Trimming cost V 2 bases and J 12 bases; bases outside gene matches: 4. The CDR3 contains 10 residues. The CDR3 DNA is TGTGCCACCTGGGACACAGGGAAACTCTTT. Protein sequence: CATWDTGKLF.

This clone was seen only a few times. This chain links TRGV9 with TRGJP2. Germline CDR1 GITISATS, CDR2 ISYDGTV (reference sequence). The CDR3 covers 18 residues. Trimming took 3 bases from V and 0 from J; bases not matched to a gene: 13. CDR3 sequence reads: CALWELLFSDSSDWIKTF. The CDR3 region has the DNA TGTGCCTTGTGGGAGCTGCTTTTCTCCGATAGTAGTGATTGGATCAAGACGTTT.

The V gene is TRGV3, the J gene TRGJ1 or TRGJ2. Per the germline V gene, CDR1 is VTNTFY and CDR2 is YDVSTARD (reference sequence). The CDR3 is made up of 15 amino acids. The J segment lost 2 bases and the V segment lost 3 bases, leaving 10 bases of the junction unmatched. CDR3 sequence reads: CATWDLKSYYYKKLF. CDR3 sequence (DNA): TGTGCCACCTGGGACCTAAAGTCCTATTATTATAAGAAACTCTTT.

V gene TRGV9 combines with J gene TRGJ1 or TRGJ2. The CDR3 sequence is 16 residues long. V lost 2 bases and J lost 2; bases outside the gene matches: 12. Germline V gives CDR1 GITISATS, CDR2 ISYDGTV (reference sequence). The CDR3 sequence: CALWEGALPDYYKKLF. The CDR3 DNA reads TGTGCCTTGTGGGAGGGAGCCCTCCCGGATTATTATAAGAAACTCTTT.

Concerning this clone: The same CDR3 is also encoded by other DNA sequences in this sample. V and J are TRGV9 and TRGJ1 or TRGJ2. This CDR3 contains 14 residues. Unmatched junction bases numbered 5, after V lost 2 bases and J lost 1 base. Germline V gene data show CDR1 as GITISATS and CDR2 as ISYDGTV (reference sequence). This CDR3 is CALWEGPNYYKKLF. CDR3 coding DNA: TGTGCCTTGTGGGAGGGTCCTAATTATTATAAGAAACTCTTT.

The chain has TRGV2 and TRGJ1 or TRGJ2. J was trimmed by 8 bases and V by 0 bases; bases with no gene match: 10. This CDR3 spans 14 amino acids. CDR1 and CDR2 from the germline V gene are EGSNGY and YDSYNSKV. The CDR3 sequence: CATWDGSQPDKKLF. The CDR3 region has the DNA TGTGCCACCTGGGACGGGTCACAGCCTGATAAGAAACTCTTT.

The chain recombines TRGV5 with TRGJ1 or TRGJ2. Germline assignment: CDR1 VINAFY and CDR2 YDVSNSKD. Losses at the gene ends were 0 bases for V and 14 bases for J; bases not matched to a gene: 1. This CDR3 has 9 residues. The CDR3 protein is CATWDRQLF. The CDR3, as DNA: TGTGCCACCTGGGACAGGCAACTCTTT.

This clone is categorized as medium-sized. Other DNA sequences in this specimen translate into the identical CDR3. The rearrangement links TRGV9 to TRGJ1 or TRGJ2. The V gene end was trimmed by 2 bases and the J gene end by 8 bases; junction bases not matched to a gene: 3. CDR1 is GITISATS and CDR2 is ISYDGTV in the germline V gene (reference sequence). This CDR3 contains 11 residues. The CDR3 loop is CALWEANKKLF. Here the CDR3 DNA reads TGTGCCTTGTGGGAGGCGAATAAGAAACTCTTT.

This clone was picked up a small number of times. This chain uses TRGV2 with TRGJ1 or TRGJ2. The CDR3 has 15 residues. V gave up 7 bases and J gave up 2 bases; unmatched junction bases: 14. Germline V lookup: CDR1 EGSNGY, CDR2 YDSYNSKV. The CDR3 DNA reads as TGTGCCACCTGCCAATACCCTGGGGATTATTATAAGAAACTCTTT. Residues: CATCQYPGDYYKKLF.

There are a few counts of this clone. The chain uses TRGV9 and TRGJ1 or TRGJ2. CDR3 size: 13 residues. Germline assignment: CDR1 GITISATS and CDR2 ISYDGTV (reference sequence). With 3 bases clipped from V and 5 bases from J, the junction kept 7 bases outside the gene matches. The CDR3 region has the DNA TGTGCCTTGTGGGAGTTATTTGATTATAAGAAACTCTTT. Translating it yields CALWELFDYKKLF.